This T cell receptor beta chain is from a study of T-cell reconstitution after alpha-beta-depleted transplantation in children. J lost 8 bases, V lost 3 bases, and 7 bases had no gene match. Germline V lookup: CDR1 SGDLS, CDR2 YYNGEE. CDR3 length: 13 amino acids. During its preparation, the TCRbeta library received unique molecular identifiers. TCRdb reprocessed the PCR reads via MiXCR and lists one record per CDR3 protein. The table lists over 550,000 distinct CDR3 sequences, 8% to 11% of them singletons. The material was PBMCs from the stem cell graft donor, obtained from the stem cell graft. The sequence was obtained from a human donor who donated a stem cell graft to a child with acute myeloid leukemia. The chain couples TRBV9 to TRBJ1-2, with 7 bases that match TRBD1. The CDR3 sequence is CASSGGQVRGYTF. The CDR3 DNA is TGTGCCAGCAGCGGCGGACAGGTTAGGGGCTACACCTTC.